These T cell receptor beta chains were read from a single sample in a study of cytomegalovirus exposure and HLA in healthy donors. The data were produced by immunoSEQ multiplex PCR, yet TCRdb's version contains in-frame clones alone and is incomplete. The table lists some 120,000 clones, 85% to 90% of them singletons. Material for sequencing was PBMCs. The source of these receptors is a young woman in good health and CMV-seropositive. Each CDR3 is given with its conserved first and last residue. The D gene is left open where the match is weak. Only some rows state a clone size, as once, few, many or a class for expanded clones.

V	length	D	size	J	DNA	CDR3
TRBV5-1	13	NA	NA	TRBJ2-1	TGCGCCAGCACACTTCAGGGGTTAAATGAGCAGTTCTTC	CASTLQGLNEQFF
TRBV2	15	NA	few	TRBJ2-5	TGTGCCAGCACCCTGTTTGAGGGATACCAAGAGACCCAGTACTTC	CASTLFEGYQETQYF
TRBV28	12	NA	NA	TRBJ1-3	TGTGCCAGCAGTTTAGGCGGAAACACCATATATTTT	CASSLGGNTIYF
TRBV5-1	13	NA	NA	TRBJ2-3	TGCGCCAGCAGCTTACAGAGCACAGATACGCAGTATTTT	CASSLQSTDTQYF
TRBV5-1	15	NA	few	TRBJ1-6	TGCGCCAGCAGCTTGGAGGGGCAGGGGAATTCACCCCTCCACTTT	CASSLEGQGNSPLHF
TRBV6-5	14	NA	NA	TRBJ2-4	TGTGCCAGCAGTTACTCCTGGGCTGAAAACATTCAGTACTTC	CASSYSWAENIQYF
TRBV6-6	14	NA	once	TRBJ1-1	TGTGCCAGCAGTTACCCTCCGGAGGGGAGTGAAGCTTTCTTT	CASSYPPEGSEAFF
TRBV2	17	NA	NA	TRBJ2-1	TGTGCCAGCAGCGGCGGGCCGAGTTTCCCCGGCCCCGGTGAGCAGTTCTTC	CASSGGPSFPGPGEQFF
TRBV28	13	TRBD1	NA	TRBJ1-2	TGTGCCGTTCACTTGACAGGGTTCTATGGCTACACCTTC	CAVHLTGFYGYTF
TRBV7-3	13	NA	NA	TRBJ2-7	TGTGCCAGCAGCTTAGGCCAGGGGAACGAGCAGTACTTC	CASSLGQGNEQYF
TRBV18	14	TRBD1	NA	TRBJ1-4	TGTGCCAGCTCACAAGGGACAGGCAATGAAAAACTGTTTTTT	CASSQGTGNEKLFF
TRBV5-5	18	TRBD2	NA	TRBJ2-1	TGTGCCAGCACCCCAACCGGGACTATACTTAGCTCCTACAATGAGCAGTTCTTC	CASTPTGTILSSYNEQFF
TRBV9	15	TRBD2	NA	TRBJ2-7	TGTGCCAGCAGCGTAGAGGCGGCGGGGGTCTACGAGCAGTACTTC	CASSVEAAGVYEQYF
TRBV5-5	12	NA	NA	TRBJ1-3	TGTGCCAGCAGCTTGTACGGAGACACCATATATTTT	CASSLYGDTIYF
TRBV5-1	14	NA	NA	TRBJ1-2	TGCGCCAGCAGCTCGATGACAGCTAACTATGGCTACACCTTC	CASSSMTANYGYTF
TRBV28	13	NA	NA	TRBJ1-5	TGTGCCAGCAGGGAGCCCAGCAATCAGCCCCAGCATTTT	CASREPSNQPQHF
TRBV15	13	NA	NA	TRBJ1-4	TGTGCCACCAGCAGAGGGGCACTCGAAAAACTGTTTTTT	CATSRGALEKLFF
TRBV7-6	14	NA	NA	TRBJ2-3	TGTGCCAGCAGCTTAGCGGGCCTCACAGATACGCAGTATTTT	CASSLAGLTDTQYF
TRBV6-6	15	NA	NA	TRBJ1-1	TGTGCCAGCAGTTATTTGTCGGCGGGATCCACTGAAGCTTTCTTT	CASSYLSAGSTEAFF
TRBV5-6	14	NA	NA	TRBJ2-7	TGTGCCAGCAGCTTGGGACTGAGCTCCTACGAGCAGTACTTC	CASSLGLSSYEQYF
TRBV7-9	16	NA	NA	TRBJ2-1	TGTGCCAGCAGCTTAGGAGACATCAGCTCCTACAATGAGCAGTTCTTC	CASSLGDISSYNEQFF
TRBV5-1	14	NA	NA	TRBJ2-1	TGCGCCAGCAGCTTTGGGGGGTCCTACAATGAGCAGTTCTTC	CASSFGGSYNEQFF